The clone carrying this TCR beta chain was picked up many times. Trimming shortened V by 1 base and J by 5 bases, and 17 bases separated the two germline ends. The CDR3 consists of 16 residues. CDR1 is SEHNR and CDR2 is FQNEAQ in the germline V gene (reference sequence). These data are taken from a study of T cells in Graves' hyperthyroidism and ophthalmopathy. Lactation, pregnancy, other autoimmune disease or uncontrolled infection led to exclusion of patients. TCR beta CDR3 sequences were amplified from RNA transcripts. The HTBI set primed first-round TCR CDR3 RT-PCR. One entry per CDR3 protein, called by TCRdb with MiXCR from the multiplex PCR reads. The sample includes 250,000 to 300,000 distinct CDR3 sequences, roughly 18% seen only once; the top ten take less than 40%.

The chain employs TRBV7-9 and TRBJ1-2; D ambiguous. The specimen was blood. The clonotype comes from a man aged 45-65 years with Graves' ophthalmopathy. CDR3 DNA sequence: TGTGCCAGCAGCTTAGGCCCCGCAGGTCCTGGGTATGGCTACACCTTC. Translation: CASSLGPAGPGYGYTF.